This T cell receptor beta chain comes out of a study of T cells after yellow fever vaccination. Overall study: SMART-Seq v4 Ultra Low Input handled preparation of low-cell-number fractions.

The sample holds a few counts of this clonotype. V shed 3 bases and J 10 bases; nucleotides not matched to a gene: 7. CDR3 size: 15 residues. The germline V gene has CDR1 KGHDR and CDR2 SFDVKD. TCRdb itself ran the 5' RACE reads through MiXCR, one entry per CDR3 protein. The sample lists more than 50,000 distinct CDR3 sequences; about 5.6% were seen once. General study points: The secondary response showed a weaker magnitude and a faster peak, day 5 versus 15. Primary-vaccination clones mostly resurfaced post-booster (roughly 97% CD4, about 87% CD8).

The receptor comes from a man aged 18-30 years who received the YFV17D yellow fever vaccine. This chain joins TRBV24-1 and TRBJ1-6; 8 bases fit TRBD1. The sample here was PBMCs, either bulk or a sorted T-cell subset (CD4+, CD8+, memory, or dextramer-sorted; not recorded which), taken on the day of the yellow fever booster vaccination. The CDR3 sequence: CATSDPDRESSPLHF. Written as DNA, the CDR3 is TGTGCCACCAGTGATCCGGACAGGGAAAGCTCACCCCTCCACTTT.